This T cell receptor (beta chain) was recorded in a study of blood T cell repertoires in COVID-19. Libraries were prepared by immunoSEQ multiplex PCR; TCRdb keeps only in-frame clonotypes and omits some of them. This table holds almost 200,000 clones, around 90% found once. Recruitment covered 25 or so US areas and drew participants whose ages spanned about 18 to 90 years. Germline V gene lookup returns CDR1 MGHDK and CDR2 SYGVNS. J was trimmed by 7 bases and V by 5 bases; bases with no gene match: 4. The CDR3 covers 12 residues. The chain couples TRBV25-1 to TRBJ1-1; TRBD1 aligns across 7 bases. The sequence derives from a woman under 30 who had recovered from COVID-19. Material for sequencing was PBMCs or T cells enriched from blood (not recorded which). The CDR3 DNA follows: TGTGCCAGCAGTTCGGCAGGGGGTGAAGCTTTCTTT. Protein: CASSSAGGEAFF.